These 32 T cell receptor beta chains were all obtained from the same sample, sequenced in a study of T cells in Graves' hyperthyroidism and ophthalmopathy. Amplification yielded TCR beta CDR3 regions, with RNA transcripts as the source. Carried out on the TCR CDR3, a first-round RT-PCR used the HTBI primer set. TCRdb passed the multiplex PCR reads through MiXCR, listing each CDR3 protein once. The sample consists of hundreds of thousands of distinct CDR3 sequences, approximately 23% of them appearing once. Material: blood. The receptors were sampled from a woman in her 70s with Graves' ophthalmopathy.

A word on this clonotype: This may be a read error: a much more frequent sequence differs by one nucleotide. The CDR3 does not end in the conserved phenylalanine or tryptophan, so this is likely a read error. The V call is TRBV4-1, the J call TRBJ1-4; D call uncertain. Germline lookup yields CDR1 MGHRA and CDR2 YSYEKL. The CDR3 runs 11 residues. V gave up 11 bases and J gave up 4 bases, with 8 bases separating them. CDR3 in amino acids: CASYGNEKLFL. CDR3 sequence (DNA): TGCGCCTCGTACGGTAATGAAAAACTGTTTCTT.

The rearrangement links TRBV12-3 or TRBV12-4 to TRBJ2-7; D possibly matches TRBD1 or TRBD2 (5 bases each). The CDR3 has 13 residues. V shed 3 bases and J shed 7 bases, with 13 bases lying between them. CDR3 loop: CASSFRGRREQYF. The CDR3 coding sequence is TGTGCCAGCAGTTTTAGGGGCCGGAGGGAGCAGTACTTC.

J is TRBJ2-4 and V is TRBV12-5; D is uncertain. The ends were cut back, 0 bases at V and 1 base at J, with 7 bases in the middle. This CDR3 has 15 amino acids. Germline CDR1 is LGHNT and CDR2 is FRNRAP. The CDR3 sequence: CASGLVPGAKNIQYF. The DNA of the CDR3 is TGTGCTAGTGGTTTGGTACCTGGGGCCAAAAACATTCAGTACTTC. Supplemented by reference TRBV12-5 and TRBJ2-4, the full variable domain reads DARVTQTPRHKVTEMGQEVTMRCQPILGHNTVFWYRQTMMQGLELLAYFRNRAPLDDSGMPKDRFSAEMPDATLATLKIQPSEPRDSAVYFCASGLVPGAKNIQYFGAGTRLSVL.

A few counts support this clonotype. V is TRBV7-6 and J is TRBJ2-7; 7 bases agree with TRBD2. This CDR3 spans 14 amino acids. Germline assignment: CDR1 SGHVS and CDR2 FNYEAQ. Losses at the gene ends were 5 bases for V and 0 bases for J; bases not matched to a gene: 4. This CDR3 reads CASSPSSGSYEQYF. The CDR3 DNA reads TGTGCCAGCAGCCCTTCTAGCGGCTCCTACGAGCAGTACTTC.

The V gene is TRBV6-5, the J gene TRBJ1-4, with 9 bases identical to TRBD1. Per the germline V gene, CDR1 is MNHEY and CDR2 is SVGAGI. With V trimmed by 6 bases and J by 8 bases, 13 bases remained unmatched. The CDR3 totals 16 residues. For the CDR3, the DNA is TGTGCCAGCAGGGACACAGGGGGCGCGTCTTACGAAAAACTGTTTTTT. Residues: CASRDTGGASYEKLFF.

This sequence joins TRBV5-1 and TRBJ1-2; 9 bases line up with TRBD1. The CDR3 contains 14 residues. Looked up from germline, CDR1 is SGHRS and CDR2 is YFSETQ. Unmatched junction bases numbered 4, after V lost 2 bases and J lost 5 bases. The CDR3 sequence is CASSFVTGGYGYTF. The DNA for the CDR3 is TGCGCCAGCAGCTTTGTGACAGGGGGGTATGGCTACACCTTC.

This clonotype has a handful of counts. The rearrangement links TRBV5-1 to TRBJ2-1, with TRBD1 matching 9 bases. The CDR3 is 15 residues long. V lost 4 bases to trimming and J lost 3 bases; unmatched junction nucleotides: 5. From germline, CDR1 is SGHRS and CDR2 YFSETQ. The CDR3 nucleotides are TGCGCCAGCAGCCTTGACAGGGGGATCTACAATGAGCAGTTCTTC. This gives the protein CASSLDRGIYNEQFF.

This clonotype showed up many times. The chain couples TRBV5-1 to TRBJ2-3, with D possibly TRBD2 on 7 matching bases. V shed 1 base and J shed 5 bases, with 17 bases lying between them. This CDR3 comprises 16 residues. Germline V gene lookup returns CDR1 SGHRS and CDR2 YFSETQ. The CDR3 protein is CASSLRRGGEGDTQYF. The CDR3 DNA sequence: TGCGCCAGCAGCTTGCGAAGAGGGGGGGAAGGAGATACGCAGTATTTT.

The chain carries TRBV20-1 and TRBJ2-2, with 7 nucleotides matching TRBD2. The CDR3 contains 14 residues. V was clipped by 3 bases and J by 1 base; unmatched bases: 2. CDR1 is DFQATT and CDR2 is SNEGSKA in the germline V gene (reference sequence). The DNA for the CDR3 is TGCAGTGCTAGCGGCGGGAGGAACACCGGGGAGCTGTTTTTT. Its protein is CSASGGRNTGELFF.

This chain connects TRBV20-1 to TRBJ2-7; tentative D call: TRBD1 (6 bases). This CDR3 is built from 14 residues. Germline lookup yields CDR1 DFQATT and CDR2 SNEGSKA (reference sequence). V was pared by 1 base and J by 2 bases, with 12 bases between. The CDR3 region has the DNA TGCAGTGCTAGAGCCGCGGACAGAACCTACGAGCAGTACTTC. This encodes CSARAADRTYEQYF.

V is TRBV4-3 and J is TRBJ2-1, with a weak D call TRBD2 (5 bases). This CDR3 spans 17 amino acids. From germline, CDR1 is LGHNA and CDR2 YSLEER. Trimming shortened V by 0 bases and J by 1 base, and 13 bases separated the two germline ends. This CDR3 is CASSQEAGPPSYNEQFF. CDR3 nucleotide sequence: TGCGCCAGCAGCCAAGAGGCGGGTCCACCATCCTACAATGAGCAGTTCTTC.

V and J are TRBV12-5 and TRBJ2-3; unclear D gene. CDR3 length equals 14 residues. Trimming cost V 2 bases and J 6 bases, with 12 bases left between them. From germline, CDR1 is LGHNT and CDR2 FRNRAP. The CDR3 loop is CASGLRLSGDTQYF. DNA of the CDR3: TGTGCTAGTGGTTTGAGGCTCAGTGGGGATACGCAGTATTTT.

V is TRBV29-1 and J is TRBJ1-2; no firm D call. CDR1 is SQVTM and CDR2 is ANQGSEA in the germline V gene. Trimming took 4 bases from V and 4 from J, leaving 7 bases between them. This CDR3 region has 11 residues. The CDR3 region is CSVVDGYGYTF. In nucleotides, the CDR3 is TGCAGCGTTGTTGACGGCTATGGCTACACCTTC.

The rearrangement joins TRBV20-1 to TRBJ2-3; 12 bases are a match to TRBD2. Per germline, CDR1 DFQATT and CDR2 SNEGSKA (reference sequence). Trimming at V came to 3 bases and at J to 4 bases, leaving 8 bases not matched to a gene. This CDR3 comprises 16 residues. CDR3 nucleotides: TGCAGTGCTAGCCCCCGACTAGCGGGAGTGTCAGATACGCAGTATTTT. Translating it yields CSASPRLAGVSDTQYF.

The V gene is TRBV6-1, the J gene TRBJ1-6; TRBD1 agrees at 8 bases. V lost 5 bases and J lost 7; bases outside the gene matches: 4. The CDR3 has 14 amino acids. From germline, CDR1 is MNHNS and CDR2 SASEGT. This chain's CDR3 is CASSYRGANSPLHF. The CDR3 DNA reads as TGTGCCAGCAGTTACAGGGGGGCGAATTCACCCCTCCACTTT.

This clonotype has ten or more counts. This chain joins TRBV11-2 and TRBJ2-7; no definite D call. Germline V gives CDR1 SGHAT, CDR2 FQNNGV. The CDR3 loop spans 15 amino acids. V lost 1 base and J lost 0, with 10 bases in between. The DNA for the CDR3 is TGTGCCAGCAGCTTAGCGGATACCAGCTCCTACGAGCAGTACTTC. Protein product: CASSLADTSSYEQYF.

This chain joins TRBV5-4 and TRBJ1-2; D unclear. The germline gives CDR1 SGHNT, CDR2 YYREEE (reference sequence). V shed 4 bases and J shed 4 bases, with 11 bases lying between them. This CDR3 is built from 13 residues. The CDR3 loop is CASSPDKPYGYTF. The CDR3, as DNA: TGTGCCAGCAGCCCAGACAAGCCCTATGGCTACACCTTC.

This clonotype has more than one count but fewer than ten. This chain uses TRBV18 with TRBJ1-5, with 10 bases that match TRBD1. The CDR3 is 16 residues long. Per germline, CDR1 KGHSH and CDR2 LQKENI. J gave up 3 bases and V 1 base, and 3 bases lay outside the gene matches. Here the CDR3 reads CASSPRGTGDNQPQHF. DNA of the CDR3: TGTGCCAGCTCACCACGTGGGACAGGGGACAATCAGCCCCAGCATTTT.

The chain couples TRBV5-5 to TRBJ1-1; possibly TRBD1 for D (5 bases). V was shortened by 1 base and J by 4 bases, with 14 bases between the two germline ends. The CDR3 is 15 residues long. The V gene's germline CDR1 is SGHKS and CDR2 YYEKEE (reference sequence). The CDR3 DNA reads TGTGCCAGCAGCTTGTATGGGACCGCAAGCACTGAAGCTTTCTTT. Translating gives CASSLYGTASTEAFF.

The chain employs TRBV15 and TRBJ1-1; TRBD1 matches at 9 bases. Germline V gene lookup returns CDR1 LNHNV and CDR2 YYDKDF (reference sequence). The CDR3 is 14 amino acids. V shed 3 bases and J 6 bases; nucleotides not matched to a gene: 5. DNA of the CDR3: TGTGCCACCAGCAGCGGGACAGGGTACCCTGAAGCTTTCTTT. Its translation is CATSSGTGYPEAFF.

As concerns this clonotype: This may be a read error, as it is one base from a much larger clone. The chain carries TRBV11-1 and TRBJ2-1; tentatively, D is TRBD1 or TRBD2 (5 bases each). V was pared by 5 bases and J by 9 bases, with 14 bases between. Germline V gene sequence: CDR1 SGHAT, CDR2 FQDESV (reference sequence). The CDR3 runs to 13 residues. CDR3 region: CASSRDQLIEQFF. The CDR3 DNA follows: TGTGCCAGCAGCCGGGACCAGCTCATTGAGCAGTTCTTC.

This clonotype was observed a few times. The chain is built from TRBV6-2 or TRBV6-3 and TRBJ2-1, with 9 positions matching TRBD2. V trimming: 0 bases; J trimming: 0 bases; junction bases outside the gene matches: 12. This CDR3 has 20 residues. Germline values: CDR1 MNHEY, CDR2 SVGEGT. CDR3 residues: CASSYSAASGAIDSYNEQFF. The CDR3 DNA sequence: TGTGCCAGCAGTTACTCGGCGGCTAGCGGGGCTATTGACTCCTACAATGAGCAGTTCTTC.

V gene TRBV3-1 combines with J gene TRBJ2-1; D perhaps matches TRBD2 (6 bases). This CDR3 comprises 15 residues. The germline V and J ends were trimmed by 3 bases and 4 bases, with 13 bases remaining between them. The germline gives CDR1 LGHDT, CDR2 YNNKEL (reference sequence). The CDR3 sequence is CASSHGGSEYNEQFF. The CDR3, as DNA: TGTGCCAGCAGCCACGGAGGGAGCGAGTACAATGAGCAGTTCTTC.

This clonotype was observed a few times. V and J are TRBV30 and TRBJ1-1, with D uncertain. The germline V and J ends were trimmed by 0 bases and 7 bases, with 6 bases remaining between them. Germline CDR1 is GTSNPN and CDR2 is SVGIG (reference sequence). The length of the CDR3 is 11 residues. CDR3 bases: TGTGCCTGGAGTGTAGTCGTTGAAGCTTTCTTT. It is translated as CAWSVVVEAFF.

This clonotype was observed a handful of times. The chain has TRBV12-3 or TRBV12-4 and TRBJ1-6; 9 positions agree with TRBD1. CDR3 length equals 15 residues. V shed 7 bases and J 10 bases; nucleotides not matched to a gene: 11. The CDR3 loop is CASTRSGTGNSPLHF. As DNA, the CDR3 is TGTGCCAGCACCCGATCCGGGACAGGGAACTCACCCCTCCACTTT.

The J gene is TRBJ2-1, the V gene TRBV6-1; the match to TRBD1 covers 11 bases. Germline CDR1 reads MNHNS; CDR2 reads SASEGT. The CDR3 covers 18 residues. The trim removed 5 bases at V and 0 bases at J, leaving 9 bases unmatched. This chain's CDR3 is CASSLNGGQGGSYNEQFF. The CDR3 nucleotides are TGTGCCAGCAGTCTGAACGGGGGACAGGGGGGCTCCTACAATGAGCAGTTCTTC.

There are many counts of this clonotype. The chain carries TRBV6-2 or TRBV6-3 and TRBJ1-5; D gene uncertain. The V end lost 7 bases, the J end lost 0 bases, and 10 bases lay between the germline ends. The length of the CDR3 is 14 residues. Germline CDR1 MNHEY, CDR2 SVGEGT. Here the CDR3 reads CASTPTNSNQPQHF. The DNA of the CDR3 is TGTGCCAGCACCCCGACTAATAGCAATCAGCCCCAGCATTTT.

The rearrangement joins TRBV9 to TRBJ1-1; D possibly corresponds to TRBD1 (5 bases). The CDR3 has 18 amino acids. CDR1 and CDR2 (germline): SGDLS, YYNGEE. Between the trimmed V and J ends, which lost 3 bases and 0 bases, there was a span of 21 bases. CDR3 protein: CASSAPGGGVLMNTEAFF. The DNA for the CDR3 is TGTGCCAGCAGCGCCCCGGGGGGGGGGGTTCTCATGAACACTGAAGCTTTCTTT.

This clonotype turned up a few times. The chain couples TRBV5-1 to TRBJ2-1; 12 positions match TRBD2. The germline gives CDR1 SGHRS, CDR2 YFSETQ. The CDR3 has 15 residues. The J segment lost 6 bases and the V segment lost 3 bases, leaving 4 bases of the junction unmatched. The CDR3 DNA is TGCGCCAGCAGCTCTTCACTAGCGGGAGGCAATGAGCAGTTCTTC. Translation gives CASSSSLAGGNEQFF.

This clonotype has a handful of counts. The chain recombines TRBV20-1 with TRBJ2-3; TRBD2 is a possible D gene (6 bases). CDR3 length: 16 amino acids. Trimming took 5 bases from V and 8 from J, leaving 26 bases between them. Looked up from germline, CDR1 is DFQATT and CDR2 is SNEGSKA (reference sequence). CDR3 residues: CSAGRSRGLRRGTQYF. As DNA, the CDR3 is TGCAGTGCTGGGCGATCTCGGGGACTCAGACGGGGTACGCAGTATTTT.

Details on this clonotype: A read error may be the cause here, since a much bigger clone is one base away. V gene TRBV7-2 combines with J gene TRBJ2-3; possibly TRBD2 for D (5 bases). The germline gives CDR1 SGHTA, CDR2 FQGNSA. The CDR3 sequence is 14 residues long. CDR3 sequence: CASSSDFFTDKQYF. CDR3 nucleotides: TGTGCCAGCAGCTCGGACTTCTTCACAGATAAGCAGTATTTT.

V is TRBV2 and J is TRBJ1-1; possible D gene TRBD1, 5 bases. Germline CDR1 is SNHLY and CDR2 is FYNNEI. V lost 8 bases, J lost 0 bases, and 13 bases lay in between. This CDR3 region has 14 residues. CDR3 in DNA: TGTGCCAGCTCCAAGACAGTCTTGAACACTGAAGCTTTCTTT. Protein sequence: CASSKTVLNTEAFF.